The 11 T cell receptor beta chains below come from one sample, sequenced in a study of identical twins. TCRdb analysed the 5' RACE reads with MiXCR anew, one entry per CDR3 protein. The data contain 500,000 to 600,000 distinct CDR3 sequences, 22% of them singletons. The same sample was also used in a study of T cells expressing NK-cell markers.

The specimen was CD4+ T cells sorted from blood. The receptors here all came from a woman younger than 30 in good health.

V and J are TRBV6-1 and TRBJ2-3; D is ambiguous. Trimming took off 5 bases at V and 2 bases at J, with 17 bases between the two ends. Germline assignment: CDR1 MNHNS and CDR2 SASEGT. The CDR3 runs to 16 residues. CDR3 in DNA: TGTGCCAGCAGTCAACGTGGTGGGCCTTACACAGATACGCAGTATTTT. It encodes CASSQRGGPYTDTQYF.

This clonotype was counted between two and nine times. The J gene is TRBJ2-7, the V gene TRBV7-2; 8 bases align to TRBD2. The junction had 8 bases not matched to a gene; V was cut back by 6 bases and J by 4 bases. The CDR3 contains 14 residues. Germline CDR1 reads SGHTA; CDR2 reads FQGNSA. DNA for the CDR3: TGTGCCAGCAGTCAAAGCGGGGGACCGTACGAGCAGTACTTC. It specifies CASSQSGGPYEQYF.

V is TRBV20-1 and J is TRBJ1-5; D remains ambiguous. This CDR3 has 14 amino acids. CDR1 DFQATT and CDR2 SNEGSKA come from the germline V gene (reference sequence). The V and J ends lost 4 bases and 1 base respectively, with 11 bases between them. The CDR3, as DNA: TGCAGTGCTACTGGGCTTGGGAGCAATCAGCCCCAGCATTTT. Residues: CSATGLGSNQPQHF.

The V call is TRBV7-9, the J call TRBJ1-1; perhaps TRBD1 as D (6 bases). Trimming stripped 5 bases from V and 0 bases from J, with 13 bases between. Germline V lookup: CDR1 SEHNR, CDR2 FQNEAQ (reference sequence). The CDR3 has 15 residues. The CDR3 spells CASSTHRDMNTEAFF. CDR3 coding DNA: TGTGCCAGCAGCACCCACCGGGACATGAACACTGAAGCTTTCTTT.

The chain joins TRBV4-3 to TRBJ2-2; 11 bases fit TRBD2. Trimming cost V 2 bases and J 4 bases; bases outside gene matches: 9. Germline CDR1 LGHNA, CDR2 YSLEER. The length of the CDR3 is 18 residues. This CDR3 is CASSQMKLAGVPTGELFF. CDR3 bases: TGCGCCAGCAGCCAAATGAAACTAGCGGGAGTACCCACCGGGGAGCTGTTTTTT.

This chain connects TRBV20-1 to TRBJ2-2, with 8 positions matching TRBD2. CDR1 is DFQATT, CDR2 SNEGSKA, per germline (reference sequence). V lost 6 bases, J lost 1 base, and 10 bases stayed unmatched. This CDR3 has 16 residues. This chain's CDR3 is CSAIGGGTMNTGELFF. The CDR3 DNA is TGCAGTGCCATCGGGGGGGGGACAATGAACACCGGGGAGCTGTTTTTT.

Only a few counts were recorded for this clonotype. The genes are TRBV20-1 and TRBJ1-5; a weak D match, TRBD1 (6 bases). Looked up from germline, CDR1 is DFQATT and CDR2 is SNEGSKA (reference sequence). V was cut by 6 bases and J by 7 bases, with 19 bases left in between. CDR3 length equals 14 residues. CDR3 sequence reads: CSATTGWVAQPQHF. The CDR3 DNA reads as TGCAGTGCCACCACAGGGTGGGTCGCGCAGCCCCAGCATTTT.

This chain links TRBV11-2 with TRBJ2-5; D is ambiguous. This CDR3 contains 14 residues. V was cut by 2 bases and J by 5 bases, with 12 bases left in between. The germline V gene has CDR1 SGHAT and CDR2 FQNNGV. The CDR3 nucleotides are TGTGCCAGCAGCTTAAATTCGGGTCTGGAGACCCAGTACTTC. It specifies CASSLNSGLETQYF.

This rearrangement joins TRBV20-1 to TRBJ1-4; possible D gene TRBD1, 5 bases. The germline gives CDR1 DFQATT, CDR2 SNEGSKA (reference sequence). The CDR3 covers 15 residues. V was clipped by 3 bases and J by 3 bases, with 14 bases between them. The CDR3 spells CSASGADAANEKLFF. The CDR3 DNA reads TGCAGTGCTAGCGGGGCGGATGCTGCTAATGAAAAACTGTTTTTT.

This rearrangement joins TRBV11-2 to TRBJ2-1; the D gene is possibly TRBD2 (6 bases). The CDR3 runs 15 residues. Germline loops: CDR1 SGHAT, CDR2 FQNNGV. Trimming took off 5 bases at V and 4 bases at J, with 15 bases between the two ends. CDR3 bases: TGTGCCAGCAGCCGGCGGAGCGGGTCATACAATGAGCAGTTCTTC. Its protein is CASSRRSGSYNEQFF. Filled out from reference TRBV11-2 and TRBJ2-1, the complete variable domain reads EAGVAQSPRYKIIEKRQSVAFWCNPISGHATLYWYQQILGQGPKLLIQFQNNGVVDDSQLPKDRFSAERLKGVDSTLKIQPAKLEDSAVYLCASSRRSGSYNEQFFGPGTRLTVL.

This chain joins TRBV4-2 and TRBJ2-3; D is unclear. The CDR3 spans 13 residues. V gave up 2 bases and J gave up 0 bases, with 3 bases separating them. Germline loops: CDR1 LGHNA, CDR2 YNFKEQ. The CDR3 spells CASSQRSTDTQYF. CDR3 coding DNA: TGTGCCAGCAGCCAACGAAGCACAGATACGCAGTATTTT.